The 32 T cell receptor beta chains below come from one sample, sequenced in a study of blood T cell repertoires in COVID-19 (TCRdb year 2020). Libraries were constructed by the immunoSEQ multiplex PCR assay. TCRdb obtained this table from immuneACCESS and retained in-frame rearrangements with V and J assigned. These tables miss some clones; where compared with another copy, unresolved V genes account for less than half of the shortfall, and the remainder is unexplained. Present in this sample are about 220,000 clones, 80% to 85% of which were seen just once. Around 20% of the sample is taken by the ten largest. The sequencing sample was made of peripheral blood. These receptors came from a man under 40 with active or convalescent COVID-19.

This clone was counted between two and nine times. This rearrangement joins TRBV4-1 to TRBJ1-2; 9 nucleotides match TRBD1. CDR1 is MGHRA, CDR2 YSYEKL, per germline. The CDR3 is 17 amino acids. Trimming cost V 2 bases and J 5 bases; bases outside gene matches: 12. The CDR3, as DNA: TGCGCCAGCAGCCAAAGGACCGGGACAGGGTCCCCTTATGGCTACACCTTC. Translated: CASSQRTGTGSPYGYTF.

The rearrangement links TRBV7-3 to TRBJ2-1; 13 bases align to TRBD2. V lost 5 bases, J lost 10 bases, and 11 bases stayed unmatched. This CDR3 is 16 amino acids long. Looked up from germline, CDR1 is SGHTA and CDR2 is FQGTGA. CDR3 protein: CASSLGRTSGSGEQFF. CDR3 DNA sequence: TGTGCCAGCAGCCTTGGGCGGACTAGCGGGAGCGGAGAGCAGTTCTTC.

The chain joins TRBV7-2 to TRBJ2-3; 9 bases are shared with TRBD2. Per the germline V gene, CDR1 is SGHTA and CDR2 is FQGNSA. The CDR3 extends over 18 amino acids. The ends lost 5 bases at V and 11 bases at J; junction bases unmatched: 23. The CDR3 is CASSPTGLAGPLGARQYF. The CDR3 DNA follows: TGTGCCAGCAGCCCTACAGGGCTAGCGGGGCCTCTGGGGGCGAGGCAGTATTTT. Full variable domain (rest looked up from reference TRBV7-2 and TRBJ2-3): GAGVSQSPSNKVTEKGKDVELRCDPISGHTALYWYRQSLGQGLEFLIYFQGNSAPDKSGLPSDRFSAERTGGSVSTLTIQRTQQEDSAVYLCASSPTGLAGPLGARQYFGPGTRLTVL.

This clone showed up just once. The sample has other DNA sequences that encode this CDR3 too. The V gene is TRBV5-1, the J gene TRBJ2-1; TRBD2 agrees at 9 bases. Unmatched junction bases numbered 3, after V lost 1 base and J lost 4 bases. Germline V gene sequence: CDR1 SGHRS, CDR2 YFSETQ. This CDR3 region has 15 residues. CDR3 in amino acids: CASSLSAGGYNEQFF. CDR3 bases: TGCGCCAGCAGCTTGTCAGCGGGAGGTTACAATGAGCAGTTCTTC.

The chain links TRBV7-2 to TRBJ2-1; D is uncertain. The V gene lost 6 bases and the J gene lost 4 bases, with 19 bases spanning the gap. The CDR3 extends over 16 amino acids. Germline V gene sequence: CDR1 SGHTA, CDR2 FQGNSA. This chain's CDR3 is CASRSILNSRYNEQFF. The CDR3 nucleotides read TGTGCCAGCAGATCAATCCTAAACTCCCGATACAATGAGCAGTTCTTC.

This clone was seen just once. The chain combines TRBV20-1 with TRBJ1-2; the D is unclear. Germline V CDR1 and CDR2: DFQATT, SNEGSKA (reference sequence). This CDR3 is built from 11 residues. Trimming pared 2 bases from V and 5 bases from J, leaving 6 bases between. CDR3 bases: TGCAGTGCTAGACCGGGATATGGCTACACCTTC. Translating it yields CSARPGYGYTF.

V and J are TRBV28 and TRBJ2-3, with TRBD1 matching 7 bases. The CDR3 contains 14 residues. Trimming at V came to 3 bases and at J to 7 bases, leaving 7 bases not matched to a gene. Germline CDR1 reads MDHEN; CDR2 reads SYDVKM. The CDR3 reads CASSFGGQPNTQYF. The CDR3 DNA reads as TGTGCCAGCAGTTTTGGGGGACAGCCCAATACGCAGTATTTT. Supplemented by reference TRBV28 and TRBJ2-3, the full variable domain reads DVKVTQSSRYLVKRTGEKVFLECVQDMDHENMFWYRQDPGLGLRLIYFSYDVKMKEKGDIPEGYSVSREKKERFSLILESASTNQTSMYLCASSFGGQPNTQYFGPGTRLTVL.

The V and J genes are TRBV6-5 and TRBJ2-2, with 8 bases fitting TRBD1. The CDR3 length is 15 residues. V dropped 5 bases and J dropped 7; count of bases not matched to a gene: 9. Germline V gene data show CDR1 as MNHEY and CDR2 as SVGAGI. CDR3 nucleotide sequence: TGTGCCAGCAGTCCCAGGACAGGGTGGAGCGGGGAGCTGTTTTTT. Residues: CASSPRTGWSGELFF.

As for this clone: One end of the junction does not line up with germline, which may come from a read error. CDR3 sequence reads: CSASAQGGF. Written as DNA, the CDR3 is TGCAGTGCTAGCGCCCAGGGGGGTTTC. V and J are TRBV20-1 and TRBJ2-7, with D perhaps TRBD1 (7 bases). CDR1 and CDR2 (germline): DFQATT, SNEGSKA (reference sequence). The CDR3 length is 9 residues.

The chain joins TRBV30 to TRBJ1-1; D is possibly TRBD1 (5 bases). Germline assignment: CDR1 GTSNPN and CDR2 SVGIG (reference sequence). Trimming stripped 8 bases from V and 6 bases from J, with 10 bases between. The CDR3 extends over 10 amino acids. The CDR3 bases are TGTGCCCCCGGGGGGGCTGAAGCTTTCTTT. It specifies CAPGGAEAFF. The entire variable domain, with the rest obtained from reference TRBV30 and TRBJ1-1, is as follows: SQTIHQWPATLVQPVGSPLSLECTVEGTSNPNLYWYRQAAGRGLQLLFYSVGIGQISSEVPQNLSASRPQDRQFILSSKKLLLSDSGFYLCAPGGAEAFFGQGTRLTVV.

This CDR3 reads CASSLSVNTEAFF. In DNA, the CDR3 is TGTGCCAGCAGCTTGTCTGTGAACACTGAAGCTTTCTTT. The chain combines TRBV11-2 with TRBJ1-1; no clear D gene. Per the germline V gene, CDR1 is SGHAT and CDR2 is FQNNGV. This CDR3 has 13 residues. Trimming took off 3 bases at V and 0 bases at J, with 5 bases between the two ends.

The V gene is TRBV11-2, the J gene TRBJ1-2, with TRBD1 as a possible D gene (6 bases). Trimming took off 5 bases at V and 7 bases at J, with 20 bases between the two ends. The CDR3 contains 15 residues. Germline V gene sequence: CDR1 SGHAT, CDR2 FQNNGV. The CDR3 region is CASSQPGTPRGGYTF. The CDR3 bases are TGTGCCAGCAGCCAACCTGGGACACCCCGGGGTGGCTACACCTTC.

The genes are TRBV19 and TRBJ2-4, with TRBD1 matching over 12 bases. Germline CDR1 reads LNHDA; CDR2 reads SQIVND (reference sequence). The CDR3 covers 13 residues. The ends lost 6 bases at V and 13 bases at J; junction bases unmatched: 7. The CDR3 coding sequence is TGTGCCAGTAGCCGCCGGGACAGGGGGCCCCAGTACTTC. This gives the protein CASSRRDRGPQYF.

The V call is TRBV4-2, the J call TRBJ2-6; 7 positions agree with TRBD2. With 0 bases clipped from V and 0 bases from J, the junction kept 8 bases outside the gene matches. The germline gives CDR1 LGHNA, CDR2 YNFKEQ. The length of the CDR3 is 19 residues. The CDR3 nucleotides read TGTGCCAGCAGCCAAGATCTGAGCGGGGTGGACTCTGGGGCCAACGTCCTGACTTTC. Residues: CASSQDLSGVDSGANVLTF.

V and J are TRBV4-2 and TRBJ2-7; weak D call: TRBD1 (5 bases). This CDR3 is 13 amino acids long. V was cut by 5 bases and J by 1 base, with 9 bases left in between. Germline CDR1 is LGHNA and CDR2 is YNFKEQ. As DNA, the CDR3 is TGTGCCAGCAGCGCACCAGGGTCCTACGAGCAGTACTTC. Protein product: CASSAPGSYEQYF.

V gene TRBV24-1 combines with J gene TRBJ1-4; D is perhaps TRBD1 (5 bases). Trimming left V 5 bases short and J 7 bases short, with 13 bases between. Germline V gives CDR1 KGHDR, CDR2 SFDVKD. The CDR3 contains 14 residues. The CDR3 is CATSASGYGEKLFF. The CDR3 DNA reads as TGTGCCACCAGTGCTTCAGGGTACGGTGAAAAACTGTTTTTT.

The CDR3 reads CASRPGQVVNQPQHF. CDR3 nucleotide sequence: TGTGCCAGCAGGCCCGGACAGGTAGTGAATCAGCCCCAGCATTTT. This rearrangement joins TRBV27 to TRBJ1-5; 7 bases agree with TRBD1. V dropped 6 bases and J dropped 4; count of bases not matched to a gene: 9. CDR3 length equals 15 residues. Per germline, CDR1 MNHEY and CDR2 SMNVEV (reference sequence).

The chain uses TRBV19 and TRBJ2-7, with 8 bases matching TRBD2. The CDR3 runs to 17 residues. J lost 3 bases, V lost 6 bases, and 16 bases had no gene match. CDR1 and CDR2 (germline): LNHDA, SQIVND (reference sequence). The CDR3 sequence: CASSPAPLAGRNYEQYF. CDR3 nucleotides: TGTGCCAGTAGCCCTGCCCCCTTAGCGGGGCGAAACTACGAGCAGTACTTC.

The V call is TRBV5-4, the J call TRBJ2-5, with D perhaps matching TRBD2 (7 bases). CDR3 length: 13 residues. From germline, CDR1 is SGHNT and CDR2 YYREEE (reference sequence). The germline V and J ends were trimmed by 7 bases and 4 bases, with 14 bases remaining between them. The CDR3 DNA sequence: TGTGCCAGCGTGGGGGGGGGCCGAGAGACCCAGTACTTC. Translated: CASVGGGRETQYF.

The V gene is TRBV9, the J gene TRBJ2-7, with TRBD2 matching over 10 bases. The V gene end was trimmed by 2 bases and the J gene end by 3 bases; junction bases not matched to a gene: 5. The germline V gene has CDR1 SGDLS and CDR2 YYNGEE. This CDR3 has 15 amino acids. CDR3 coding DNA: TGTGCCAGCAGCGTTAGCGGGAGGAGGAGCTACGAGCAGTACTTC. Its translation is CASSVSGRRSYEQYF. Supplemented by reference TRBV9 and TRBJ2-7, the full variable domain reads DSGVTQTPKHLITATGQRVTLRCSPRSGDLSVYWYQQSLDQGLQFLIQYYNGEERAKGNILERFSAQQFPDLHSELNLSSLELGDSALYFCASSVSGRRSYEQYFGPGTRLTVT.

J is TRBJ1-6 and V is TRBV28, with D possibly TRBD1 on 5 matching bases. Germline CDR1 is MDHEN and CDR2 is SYDVKM. The CDR3 runs 15 residues. V gave up 8 bases and J gave up 10 bases, with 21 bases separating them. This CDR3 reads CASAKSGQGRSPLHF. The CDR3 DNA reads TGTGCCAGCGCTAAGAGTGGGCAGGGTAGGTCACCCCTCCACTTT. Together with reference TRBV28 and TRBJ1-6, the CDR3 gives the full variable domain: DVKVTQSSRYLVKRTGEKVFLECVQDMDHENMFWYRQDPGLGLRLIYFSYDVKMKEKGDIPEGYSVSREKKERFSLILESASTNQTSMYLCASAKSGQGRSPLHFGNGTRLTVT.

J is TRBJ2-5 and V is TRBV5-4; unclear D gene. The CDR3 runs to 13 residues. The V and J ends lost 2 bases and 0 bases respectively, with 5 bases between them. Germline assignment: CDR1 SGHNT and CDR2 YYREEE (reference sequence). As DNA, the CDR3 is TGTGCCAGCAGCTTTTCCTACCAAGAGACCCAGTACTTC. Its translation: CASSFSYQETQYF. The full variable domain, in which reference TRBV5-4 and TRBJ2-5 provide the parts outside the CDR3, is ETGVTQSPTHLIKTRGQQVTLRCSSQSGHNTVSWYQQALGQGPQFIFQYYREEENGRGNFPPRFSGLQFPNYSSELNVNALELDDSALYLCASSFSYQETQYFGPGTRLLVL.

The chain carries TRBV4-2 and TRBJ2-7; D perhaps matches TRBD2 (6 bases). This CDR3 has 16 residues. Germline-derived CDR1 and CDR2 are LGHNA and YNFKEQ. Trimming shortened V by 1 base and J by 3 bases, and 16 bases separated the two germline ends. The CDR3 reads CASSQGLWGEYYEQYF. CDR3 DNA: TGTGCCAGCAGCCAAGGCTTATGGGGGGAGTACTACGAGCAGTACTTC.

CDR3 nucleotide sequence: TGTGCCAGCAGCTTGGCAGGCTCTAACTATGGCTACACCTTC. This codes for CASSLAGSNYGYTF. V is TRBV5-6 and J is TRBJ1-2, with unresolved D. Trimming removed 0 bases from V and 0 bases from J, with 6 bases in between. Germline CDR1 is SGHDT and CDR2 is YYEEEE. The CDR3 is 14 residues long. The full variable domain, rest sourced from reference TRBV5-6 and TRBJ1-2, is DAGVTQSPTHLIKTRGQQVTLRCSPKSGHDTVSWYQQALGQGPQFIFQYYEEEERQRGNFPDRFSGHQFPNYSSELNVNALLLGDSALYLCASSLAGSNYGYTFGSGTRLTVV.

The chain joins TRBV5-1 to TRBJ1-2, with 9 bases lining up with TRBD1. Germline V CDR1 and CDR2: SGHRS, YFSETQ. Trimming cost V 0 bases and J 8 bases; bases outside gene matches: 11. This CDR3 comprises 16 residues. The CDR3 loop is CASSLDSGTGNRGYTF. The CDR3, as DNA: TGCGCCAGCAGCTTGGACTCCGGGACAGGGAATCGGGGCTACACCTTC.

The chain employs TRBV6-5 and TRBJ2-5, with 8 bases fitting TRBD2. Per germline, CDR1 MNHEY and CDR2 SVGAGI. With 8 bases clipped from V and 5 bases from J, the junction kept 13 bases outside the gene matches. This CDR3 is built from 15 residues. The chain's CDR3 is CASLLLGRGEETQYF. Written as DNA, the CDR3 is TGTGCCAGCCTTTTGCTCGGGAGGGGTGAGGAGACCCAGTACTTC.

The CDR3 nucleotides read TGTGCCAGCAGCCCCCAGCCGGGACAGGCTTACAATGAGCAGTTCTTC. Translation: CASSPQPGQAYNEQFF. The chain combines TRBV7-6 with TRBJ2-1, with TRBD1 matching 8 bases. The V gene end was trimmed by 5 bases and the J gene end by 4 bases; junction bases not matched to a gene: 10. CDR1 SGHVS and CDR2 FNYEAQ come from the germline V gene. The CDR3 covers 16 residues.

This chain connects TRBV28 to TRBJ1-2; no firm D call. CDR3 size: 15 residues. Germline CDR1 and CDR2: MDHEN and SYDVKM. The V end was cut by 4 bases, the J end by 5 bases, with 17 bases between. CDR3 nucleotide sequence: TGTGCCAGCAGTTCCTTAGGGAGGCCGTTATATGGCTACACCTTC. This translates into CASSSLGRPLYGYTF.

J is TRBJ2-1 and V is TRBV27; 7 bases align to TRBD2. V was pared by 7 bases and J by 2 bases, with 8 bases of the junction left unmatched. This CDR3 is built from 15 residues. Per germline, CDR1 MNHEY and CDR2 SMNVEV (reference sequence). The CDR3 loop reads CASNKQRGTYNEQFF. The CDR3 DNA is TGTGCCAGCAATAAACAGCGGGGAACCTACAATGAGCAGTTCTTC.

As concerns this clone: This specimen includes other DNA sequences encoding the same CDR3. V is TRBV28 and J is TRBJ2-1, with 8 bases fitting TRBD2. Germline V lookup: CDR1 MDHEN, CDR2 SYDVKM. There are 15 residues in the CDR3. V lost 2 bases, J lost 0 bases, and 0 bases stayed unmatched. The CDR3 protein is CASSLAGGSYNEQFF. CDR3 nucleotides: TGTGCCAGCAGTTTAGCGGGGGGCTCCTACAATGAGCAGTTCTTC.

This clone has a handful of counts. The chain is built from TRBV27 and TRBJ1-2; D gene uncertain. The CDR3 totals 15 residues. Germline lookup yields CDR1 MNHEY and CDR2 SMNVEV (reference sequence). The germline V and J ends were trimmed by 0 bases and 4 bases, with 12 bases remaining between them. In DNA, the CDR3 is TGTGCCAGCAGTTTATCCGCGGCACTCAGCTATGGCTACACCTTC. Translation: CASSLSAALSYGYTF.

This chain links TRBV25-1 with TRBJ1-1; no clear D gene. CDR1 MGHDK and CDR2 SYGVNS come from the germline V gene. CDR3 size: 12 residues. V lost 8 bases and J lost 11, with 18 bases in between. In DNA form, the CDR3 reads TGTGCCAGCGGCCCCCTAAAGACGGGGGCTTTCTTT. Amino acid sequence: CASGPLKTGAFF.